The 9 T cell receptor beta chains reported below all come from one sample, sequenced in a study of blood T cell repertoires in COVID-19. Method: immunoSEQ multiplex PCR; TCRdb's copy keeps in-frame clones and lacks some. This table holds about 63,000 clones, around 93% found once. The sample was peripheral blood. These receptor sequences come from a man aged 45-65 years with active COVID-19.

This chain uses TRBV4-2 with TRBJ1-5; 7 nucleotides match TRBD1. J lost 2 bases, V lost 4 bases, and 5 bases had no gene match. The CDR3 loop spans 15 amino acids. Germline CDR1 and CDR2: LGHNA and YNFKEQ. The CDR3, as DNA: TGTGCCAGCAGCCTGGAGGGGACAGGCAATCAGCCCCAGCATTTT. Translated, it gives CASSLEGTGNQPQHF.

This sequence joins TRBV5-8 and TRBJ2-3; the D is unclear. The CDR3 runs to 13 residues. The germline CDR1 and CDR2 sequences are SGHTS and YDEGEE. With 1 base removed from V and 2 bases from J, the gap between germline ends came to 5 bases. The CDR3 DNA reads as TGTGCCAGCAGCTTGTTGTACACAGATACGCAGTATTTT. This encodes CASSLLYTDTQYF.

The chain joins TRBV3-1 (or the pseudogene TRBV3-2) to TRBJ2-1; D gene ambiguous. Trimming removed 2 bases at V and 10 bases at J, with 6 bases between. The CDR3 loop spans 11 amino acids. Germline V CDR1 and CDR2: LGHDT, YNNKEL (reference sequence). The CDR3 reads CASSQTAEQFF. CDR3 sequence (DNA): TGTGCCAGCAGCCAAACAGCCGAGCAGTTCTTC.

V gene TRBV19 combines with J gene TRBJ1-2, with a weak D call TRBD1 (5 bases). Germline CDR1 LNHDA, CDR2 SQIVND (reference sequence). CDR3 length: 15 residues. Trimming removed 3 bases at V and 0 bases at J, with 11 bases between. This CDR3 is CASSILDRPNYGYTF. CDR3 in DNA: TGTGCCAGTAGTATCCTTGACAGACCTAACTATGGCTACACCTTC.

The chain combines TRBV4-3 with TRBJ1-4, with TRBD1 matching over 11 bases. In germline, CDR1 is LGHNA, CDR2 YSLEER. The junction had 3 bases not matched to a gene; V was cut back by 0 bases and J by 6 bases. The CDR3 totals 16 residues. The CDR3 DNA sequence: TGCGCCAGCAGCCAAGAGGACAGGGGGCGCGATGAAAAACTGTTTTTT. Amino acid sequence: CASSQEDRGRDEKLFF.

The gene calls are TRBV28 and TRBJ2-1; possible D gene TRBD2, 6 bases. Germline CDR1 reads MDHEN; CDR2 reads SYDVKM. Trimming left V 6 bases short and J 2 bases short, with 14 bases between. This CDR3 has 15 amino acids. CDR3 loop: CASSRSGTTYNEQFF. In nucleotides, the CDR3 is TGTGCCAGCAGCCGTAGCGGAACGACCTACAATGAGCAGTTCTTC.

The J gene is TRBJ2-5, the V gene TRBV12-3 or TRBV12-4; D may be TRBD2 (5 bases). Trimming took 3 bases from V and 2 from J, leaving 7 bases between them. The CDR3 has 13 amino acids. For the CDR3, the DNA is TGTGCCAGCAGTTTTACGGGGCAAGAGACCCAGTACTTC. This encodes CASSFTGQETQYF.

This rearrangement joins TRBV28 to TRBJ1-1; D may be TRBD1 (6 bases). CDR3 length equals 15 residues. Trimming took 7 bases from V and 5 from J, leaving 20 bases between them. From germline, CDR1 is MDHEN and CDR2 SYDVKM. The CDR3 spells CASNEKGGPGTEAFF. The CDR3 DNA is TGTGCCAGCAACGAGAAGGGGGGGCCTGGGACTGAAGCTTTCTTT. Full variable domain (missing parts from reference TRBV28 and TRBJ1-1): DVKVTQSSRYLVKRTGEKVFLECVQDMDHENMFWYRQDPGLGLRLIYFSYDVKMKEKGDIPEGYSVSREKKERFSLILESASTNQTSMYLCASNEKGGPGTEAFFGQGTRLTVV.

This clone has a single count. V is TRBV7-8 and J is TRBJ1-1; possibly TRBD1 for D (5 bases). Deletions cut 0 bases from V and 4 bases from J, with 18 bases between. Germline CDR1 SGHVS, CDR2 FQNEAQ. The CDR3 consists of 17 residues. The CDR3 DNA sequence: TGTGCCAGCAGCTTAGCGGCGTGGGGGGTATCGAGCACTGAAGCTTTCTTT. Translation: CASSLAAWGVSSTEAFF.